This paragraph reports one T cell receptor (beta chain). The specificity of this receptor is unknown. Per-base qualities were not stored, and no clone one base away is much larger. This entry belongs to a study of graft-versus-host responses after intestinal transplantation (dated by TCRdb to the early 2020s). Background for the entire study: Recipients received multivisceral, liver-intestinal, or isolated intestinal transplants. A cohort of 24 intestinal transplant recipients, including one retransplant, was enrolled, and a few patients lacking pretransplant specimens were excluded. Anti-thymocyte globulin induction was given to all recipients, followed by maintenance tacrolimus and steroids for about 3 years. After intestinal transplantation, graft-versus-host and host-versus-graft alloreactive T cell clones in the graft, circulation and bone marrow were tracked using bulk TCR-beta CDR3 sequencing. Alloreactive clones were identified by sequencing pre-transplant mixed lymphocyte reaction products and comparing them with unstimulated pre-transplant donor and recipient T cells. Instead of going to the commercial service, samples from a few later patients were sequenced in-house on an Illumina MiSeq and processed with MiXCR. A peak of at least 4% donor T cells among recipient peripheral blood mononuclear cells was the definition used for donor T cell macrochimerism.

The library came from the immunoSEQ multiplex PCR assay. For most patients, genomic DNA was isolated using the Qiagen DNeasy Blood and Tissue Kit and was shipped frozen to Adaptive Biotechnologies for TCR sequencing. Adaptive Biotechnologies carried out high-throughput TCR-beta CDR3 sequencing of genomic DNA for most patients. The source study handled its data this way. Adaptive's ImmunoSEQ software was the source of the TCR sequencing data for 15 to 20 patients, while a few other patients were processed with MiXCR and VDJtools. CD4 versus CD8 sorting errors were corrected by removing sequences found in both subsets at a frequency ratio below 5:1. Because the origin of CDR3 nucleotide sequences shared between donor and recipient could not be assigned, those sequences were removed. To be classed as alloreactive, a clone needed at least 2-fold expansion over unstimulated cells and a minimum CFSE-low frequency of 0.002% (template counts) or 0.001% (read counts). Clones were considered mappable if detected in sequenced pre-transplant spleen, lymph node, or MLR CFSE-low populations of the donor or recipient. The cumulative frequency of alloreactive clones was calculated as a percentage of all sequences, weighted by copy number. The table comes from immuneACCESS by way of TCRdb, which keeps in-frame sequences with V and J called. Part of the clones is missing from these tables; in studies checked, under half for an unresolved V gene and the rest for unknown reasons. The V and J calls and clone size are taken from that table; D and trimming were inferred from the DNA. The sample table records roughly 120,000 clones; 85% to 95% of these occur just once. The ten largest clones add up to more than 3% of the sample.

General findings and caveats noted by the study authors: GvH clones were found in recipient bone marrow, and some of the GvH clones appeared earlier in ileal mucosa or blood, which is consistent with an intestinal mucosal origin. Early after transplant, peak levels of circulating GvH clones were found to be associated with declines in HvG clones. Conclusions were limited by the relatively low number and heterogeneity of intestinal transplant patients. In patients with donor T cell macrochimerism, the allografts had high GvH to HvG T cell clonal ratios.

Spanning cysteine to phenylalanine, the CDR3 consists of 15 amino acids. Kept here is only the CDR3 DNA, which spans 45 bases and is read in frame from base 1. What the time point label conveys for this sample: cells obtained before transplantation from donor or recipient. CD3+CD4+ and CD3+CD8+ populations were FACS-sorted from unstimulated pre-transplant donor and recipient cells taken from spleen or lymph nodes. Sequenced material: unstimulated CD8+ T cells sorted from spleen or lymph node cells, taken before intestinal transplant. The clonotype originates from a human donor who received an intestinal transplant. Rearrangement joined TRBV21-1 to TRBJ1-1; TRBD1, the table's D call, lacks a check against the DNA. TRBV21-1 is deemed a pseudogene. The DNA sequence is TGTGCCAGCAGCAAAGCCAGGACAGGGGGCACTGAAGCTTTCTTT. Its protein reads: CASSKARTGGTEAFF.